One and the same sample provided the 18 T cell receptor beta chains below, sequenced in a study of CD8 T cells in ankylosing spondylitis. General study findings and limits: In ankylosing spondylitis blood, a motif of about eight highly homologous TCR beta variants appeared characteristic.

MiXCR was run by TCRdb on the 5' RACE reads, yielding one entry per CDR3 protein. The table lists some 840,000 distinct CDR3 sequences, approximately 12% of them singletons, with approximately 0.46% in the top ten. These receptors' targets are unknown. Sequenced: blood, either unsorted or a sorted T cell fraction (not recorded which). Every receptor here comes from a male donor with ankylosing spondylitis.

This clonotype was counted many times. The chain carries TRBV3-1 and TRBJ2-1; 7 nucleotides agree with TRBD2. Trimming removed 4 bases from V and 9 bases from J; junction bases left unmatched: 6. Germline V gene lookup returns CDR1 LGHDT and CDR2 YNNKEL (reference sequence). There are 13 residues in the CDR3. In DNA form, the CDR3 reads TGTGCCAGCAGCCTCCGGACTAGGGGTGAGCAGTTCTTC. This sequence encodes CASSLRTRGEQFF.

There are many counts of this clonotype. The chain has TRBV5-5 and TRBJ2-2, with D possibly being TRBD2 (5 bases). Trimming removed 7 bases from V and 6 bases from J, with 16 bases in between. In germline, CDR1 is SGHKS, CDR2 YYEKEE (reference sequence). The CDR3 extends over 14 amino acids. The CDR3 nucleotides read TGTGCCAGCCAAAAGGGTCCGCGGGCCGGGGAGCTGTTTTTT. This translates into CASQKGPRAGELFF.

In its sample, this clonotype was seen many times. The CDR3 bases are TGCAGCGTTGATCGACACCTCGATACACAAGAGACCCAGTACTTC. This translates into CSVDRHLDTQETQYF. V and J are TRBV29-1 and TRBJ2-5; D gene ambiguous. Trimming pared 3 bases from V and 2 bases from J, leaving 16 bases between. The CDR3 spans 15 residues. Looked up from germline, CDR1 is SQVTM and CDR2 is ANQGSEA.

This clonotype was detected a few times. The chain recombines TRBV5-5 with TRBJ1-5; D is unresolved. Deletions cut 3 bases from V and 3 bases from J, with 10 bases between. The length of the CDR3 is 14 residues. CDR1 and CDR2 from the germline V gene are SGHKS and YYEKEE (reference sequence). The chain's CDR3 is CASSSATHNQPQHF. The CDR3 DNA follows: TGTGCCAGCAGCTCAGCCACCCACAATCAGCCCCAGCATTTT. Using reference TRBV5-5 and TRBJ1-5 for the parts outside the CDR3, the full variable domain is DAGVTQSPTHLIKTRGQQVTLRCSPISGHKSVSWYQQVLGQGPQFIFQYYEKEERGRGNFPDRFSARQFPNYSSELNVNALLLGDSALYLCASSSATHNQPQHFGDGTRLSIL.

This sequence joins TRBV15 and TRBJ1-1, with D possibly TRBD1 on 5 matching bases. This CDR3 has 14 amino acids. Germline V lookup: CDR1 LNHNV, CDR2 YYDKDF (reference sequence). Trimming left V 0 bases short and J 6 bases short, with 11 bases between. The CDR3: CATSRDFRVAEAFF. CDR3 coding DNA: TGTGCCACCAGCAGAGATTTCAGGGTGGCTGAAGCTTTCTTT. The full variable domain, rest sourced from reference TRBV15 and TRBJ1-1, is DAMVIQNPRYQVTQFGKPVTLSCSQTLNHNVMYWYQQKSSQAPKLLFHYYDKDFNNEADTPDNFQSRRPNTSFCFLDIRSPGLGDTAMYLCATSRDFRVAEAFFGQGTRLTVV.

This clonotype was seen a handful of times. CDR3 nucleotide sequence: TGCGCCAGCAGCCCAACCCCGACAGGGGAAGGAGCTTTCTTT. Translated, it gives CASSPTPTGEGAFF. The chain has TRBV5-1 and TRBJ1-1; 8 positions agree with TRBD1. Trimming at V came to 4 bases and at J to 10 bases, leaving 12 bases not matched to a gene. The CDR3 contains 14 residues. Germline-derived CDR1 and CDR2 are SGHRS and YFSETQ.

This clonotype came up a few times. The chain recombines TRBV7-2 with TRBJ1-1; 8 nucleotides line up with TRBD1. Trimming took 4 bases from V and 4 from J; bases not matched to a gene: 8. Germline V gene data show CDR1 as SGHTA and CDR2 as FQGNSA. The CDR3 is 15 residues long. The CDR3 DNA reads TGTGCCAGCAGCTACTCAGGGGGCGTAGGCACTGAAGCTTTCTTT. The encoded protein is CASSYSGGVGTEAFF. The full variable domain, its missing parts supplied by reference TRBV7-2 and TRBJ1-1, is GAGVSQSPSNKVTEKGKDVELRCDPISGHTALYWYRQSLGQGLEFLIYFQGNSAPDKSGLPSDRFSAERTGGSVSTLTIQRTQQEDSAVYLCASSYSGGVGTEAFFGQGTRLTVV.

V gene TRBV20-1 combines with J gene TRBJ2-1, with D possibly TRBD2 on 6 matching bases. The ends were cut back, 6 bases at V and 5 bases at J, with 17 bases in the middle. Germline assignment: CDR1 DFQATT and CDR2 SNEGSKA (reference sequence). The CDR3 is 14 residues long. The CDR3 protein is CSASRGTSNNEQFF. CDR3 coding DNA: TGCAGTGCAAGCAGAGGGACTTCCAACAATGAGCAGTTCTTC.

The chain combines TRBV20-1 with TRBJ2-1; no firm D call. This CDR3 region has 17 residues. V was cut by 2 bases and J by 1 base, with 18 bases left in between. Germline lookup yields CDR1 DFQATT and CDR2 SNEGSKA (reference sequence). CDR3 DNA sequence: TGCAGTGCTAGACCACGCCACCCCGGCAGGTCCTACAATGAGCAGTTCTTC. Protein: CSARPRHPGRSYNEQFF.

V usage is TRBV2 and J usage is TRBJ1-2; TRBD1 agrees at 7 bases. Germline V gives CDR1 SNHLY, CDR2 FYNNEI. The CDR3 has 13 residues. J gave up 8 bases and V 6 bases, and 9 bases lay outside the gene matches. This CDR3 is CASRDDRVGGYTF. In DNA form, the CDR3 reads TGTGCCAGCAGAGATGACAGGGTTGGGGGCTACACCTTC.

This chain connects TRBV4-1 to TRBJ2-6, with D maybe TRBD2 (6 bases). Germline V gene lookup returns CDR1 MGHRA and CDR2 YSYEKL. The CDR3 runs to 17 residues. The V end lost 0 bases, the J end lost 1 base, and 10 bases lay between the germline ends. In DNA, the CDR3 is TGCGCCAGCAGCCAAGAGGGCGGGAATTCTGGGGCCAACGTCCTGACTTTC. Protein sequence: CASSQEGGNSGANVLTF.

This chain uses TRBV10-2 with TRBJ1-2, with a weak D call TRBD1 (6 bases). CDR3 length: 16 amino acids. Germline V CDR1 and CDR2: WSHSY, SAAADI. V shed 4 bases and J shed 8 bases, with 23 bases lying between them. For the CDR3, the DNA is TGCGCCAGCAGTGGCTCCCTACAGGGTGGAGTGAGAGGCTACACCTTC. This gives the protein CASSGSLQGGVRGYTF.

The chain carries TRBV7-2 and TRBJ2-7; weak D call: TRBD1 (5 bases). With 8 bases removed from V and 5 bases from J, the gap between germline ends came to 16 bases. The CDR3 extends over 13 amino acids. The germline V gene encodes CDR1 SGHTA and CDR2 FQGNSA. The CDR3 here is CASSAGIADEQYF. CDR3 bases: TGTGCCAGCTCTGCAGGGATAGCAGACGAGCAGTACTTC.

This clonotype was detected only a few times. The genes are TRBV5-1 and TRBJ2-1, with 14 positions matching TRBD2. The J segment lost 5 bases and the V segment lost 4 bases, leaving 5 bases of the junction unmatched. CDR1 and CDR2 from the germline V gene are SGHRS and YFSETQ. CDR3 length: 16 residues. DNA of the CDR3: TGCGCCAGCAGCCATGTGACTAGCGGGAGGGACAATGAGCAGTTCTTC. Its translation is CASSHVTSGRDNEQFF.

The V and J genes are TRBV24-1 and TRBJ1-6, with D unresolved. Deletions cut 5 bases from V and 7 bases from J, with 11 bases between. The CDR3 consists of 14 residues. The germline V gene encodes CDR1 KGHDR and CDR2 SFDVKD. The chain's CDR3 is CATSVGRENSPLHF. The CDR3 DNA follows: TGTGCCACCAGTGTCGGGCGGGAAAATTCACCCCTCCACTTT.

This clonotype has just a few counts. The chain uses TRBV7-8 and TRBJ2-7; D not certain. Trimming took 2 bases from V and 5 from J, leaving 10 bases between them. The CDR3 consists of 13 residues. CDR1 is SGHVS and CDR2 is FQNEAQ in the germline V gene. CDR3 loop: CASSLSRRHEQYF. In DNA form, the CDR3 reads TGTGCCAGCAGCTTATCCCGGCGCCACGAGCAGTACTTC.

Only a few counts were recorded for this clonotype. The genes are TRBV10-1 and TRBJ1-1; D is unclear. CDR3 length: 9 amino acids. Germline V gives CDR1 WNHNN, CDR2 SYGVQD (reference sequence). Trimming stripped 5 bases from V and 11 bases from J, with 6 bases between. The CDR3 loop reads CASSFRAFF. In DNA form, the CDR3 reads TGCGCCAGCAGTTTTCGGGCTTTCTTT.

This clonotype has ten or more counts. The chain is built from TRBV5-1 and TRBJ1-1, with a possible D match to TRBD1 (6 bases). Per the germline V gene, CDR1 is SGHRS and CDR2 is YFSETQ. V gave up 0 bases and J gave up 5 bases, with 11 bases separating them. The CDR3 spans 14 residues. CDR3 DNA sequence: TGCGCCAGCAGCTTGGAACAGGGTTGGACTGAAGCTTTCTTT. Its protein product is CASSLEQGWTEAFF.